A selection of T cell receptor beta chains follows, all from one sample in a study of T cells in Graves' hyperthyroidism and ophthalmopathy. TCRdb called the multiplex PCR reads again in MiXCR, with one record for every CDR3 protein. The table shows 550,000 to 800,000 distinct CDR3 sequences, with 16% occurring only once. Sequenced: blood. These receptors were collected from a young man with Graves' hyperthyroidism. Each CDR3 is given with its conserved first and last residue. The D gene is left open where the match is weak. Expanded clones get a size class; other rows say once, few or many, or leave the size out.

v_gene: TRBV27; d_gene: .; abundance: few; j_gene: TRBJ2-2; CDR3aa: CASSPHLNTGELFF; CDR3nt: TGTGCCAGCAGTCCACACCTGAACACCGGGGAGCTGTTTTTT
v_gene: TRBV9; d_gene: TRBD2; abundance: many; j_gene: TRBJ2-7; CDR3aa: CASSVSSGSYEQYF; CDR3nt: TGTGCCAGCAGCGTATCTAGCGGGAGTTACGAGCAGTACTTC
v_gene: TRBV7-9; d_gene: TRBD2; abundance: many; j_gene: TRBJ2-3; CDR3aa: CASSLWTSGGDTQYF; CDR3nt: TGTGCCAGCAGCTTATGGACTAGCGGGGGGGATACGCAGTATTTT
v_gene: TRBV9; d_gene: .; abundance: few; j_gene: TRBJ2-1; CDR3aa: CASSTLVGNEQFF; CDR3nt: TGTGCCAGCAGCACCTTAGTAGGCAATGAGCAGTTCTTC
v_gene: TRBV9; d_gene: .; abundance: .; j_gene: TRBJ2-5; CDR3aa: CASSVGQRKETQYF; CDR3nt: TGTGCCAGCAGCGTAGGGCAGCGGAAAGAGACCCAGTACTTC
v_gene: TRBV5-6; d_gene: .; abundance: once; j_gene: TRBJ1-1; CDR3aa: CASNWGRSTEAFF; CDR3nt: TGTGCCAGCAACTGGGGGAGGAGCACTGAAGCTTTCTTT
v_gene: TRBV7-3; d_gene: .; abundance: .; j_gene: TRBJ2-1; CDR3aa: CASSGPDNEQFF; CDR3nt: TGTGCCAGCAGCGGGCCCGACAATGAGCAGTTCTTC
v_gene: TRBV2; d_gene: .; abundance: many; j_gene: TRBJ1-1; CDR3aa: CASSSGGNTEAFF; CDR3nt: TGTGCCAGCAGTTCGGGGGGGAACACTGAAGCTTTCTTT
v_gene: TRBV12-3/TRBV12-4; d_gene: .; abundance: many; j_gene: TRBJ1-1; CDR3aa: CASSPPTEAFF; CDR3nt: TGTGCCAGCAGCCCACCCACTGAAGCTTTCTTT
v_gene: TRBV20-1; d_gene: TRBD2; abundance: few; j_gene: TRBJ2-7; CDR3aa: CSASEGLAGEGYEQYF; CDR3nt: TGCAGTGCTAGTGAAGGACTAGCGGGAGAAGGCTACGAGCAGTACTTC
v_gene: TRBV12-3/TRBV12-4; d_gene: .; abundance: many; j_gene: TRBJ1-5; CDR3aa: CASSPLGQGNQPQHF; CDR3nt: TGTGCCAGCAGTCCTTTAGGCCAGGGGAATCAGCCCCAGCATTTT
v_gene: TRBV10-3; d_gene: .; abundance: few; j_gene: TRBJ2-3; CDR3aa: CAIGSGPSTDTQYF; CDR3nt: TGTGCCATCGGGAGCGGACCTAGCACAGATACGCAGTATTTT
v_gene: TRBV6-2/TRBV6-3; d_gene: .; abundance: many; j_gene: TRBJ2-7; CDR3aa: CASSQPGLPPTLYEQYF; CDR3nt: TGTGCCAGCAGTCAACCGGGACTTCCCCCAACCTTATACGAGCAGTACTTC
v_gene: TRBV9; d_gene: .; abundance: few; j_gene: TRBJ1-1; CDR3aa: CASSAQYLNTEAFF; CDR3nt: TGTGCCAGCAGCGCACAATATTTAAACACTGAAGCTTTCTTT
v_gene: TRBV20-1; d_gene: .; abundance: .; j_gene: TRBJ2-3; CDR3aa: CSARDLSKSQYF; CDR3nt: TGCAGTGCTAGAGATCTTTCGAAATCGCAGTATTTT
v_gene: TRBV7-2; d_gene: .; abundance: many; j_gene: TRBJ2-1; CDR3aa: CASSLIVSNEQFF; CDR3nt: TGTGCCAGCAGCTTAATAGTTTCCAATGAGCAGTTCTTC
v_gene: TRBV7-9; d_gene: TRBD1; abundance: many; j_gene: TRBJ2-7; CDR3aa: CASSLAFGQGSSYEQYF; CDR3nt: TGTGCCAGCAGCTTAGCATTCGGACAGGGGTCCTCCTACGAGCAGTACTTC
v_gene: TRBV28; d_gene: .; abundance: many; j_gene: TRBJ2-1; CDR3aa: CASIQGRDNEQFF; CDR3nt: TGTGCCAGCATCCAGGGCAGGGACAATGAGCAGTTCTTC
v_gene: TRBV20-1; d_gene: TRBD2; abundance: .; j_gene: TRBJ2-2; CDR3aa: CSARTYGLAGGGELFF; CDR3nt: TGCAGTGCTAGGACCTACGGACTAGCGGGAGGCGGGGAGCTGTTTTTT
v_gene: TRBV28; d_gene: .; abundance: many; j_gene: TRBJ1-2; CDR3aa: CASRNGHLYGYTF; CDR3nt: TGTGCCAGCAGAAACGGACACCTATATGGCTACACCTTC
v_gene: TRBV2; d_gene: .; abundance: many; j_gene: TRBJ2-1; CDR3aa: CASSAWRDEQFF; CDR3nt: TGTGCCAGCAGCGCCTGGAGGGATGAGCAGTTCTTC
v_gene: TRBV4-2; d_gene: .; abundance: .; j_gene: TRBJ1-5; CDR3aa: CASSQDPGSGTSQHF; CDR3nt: TGTGCCAGCAGCCAAGATCCCGGGTCCGGTACGTCCCAGCATTTT
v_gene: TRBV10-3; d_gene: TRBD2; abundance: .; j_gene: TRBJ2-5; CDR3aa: CAISERGLAGFQETQYF; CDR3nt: TGTGCCATCAGTGAGAGAGGGCTAGCGGGGTTCCAAGAGACCCAGTACTTC
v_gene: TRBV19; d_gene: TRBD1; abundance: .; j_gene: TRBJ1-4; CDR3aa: CATGQGRYEKLFF; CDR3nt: TGTGCCACTGGACAGGGTCGATATGAAAAACTGTTTTTT
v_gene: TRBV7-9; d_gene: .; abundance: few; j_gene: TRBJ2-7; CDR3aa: CASSLDQGSEQYF; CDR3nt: TGTGCCAGCAGCTTAGATCAGGGGTCCGAGCAGTACTTC
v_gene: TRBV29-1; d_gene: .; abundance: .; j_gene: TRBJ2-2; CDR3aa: CSVEGSTGELFF; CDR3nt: TGCAGCGTTGAAGGGAGTACGGGGGAGCTGTTTTTT
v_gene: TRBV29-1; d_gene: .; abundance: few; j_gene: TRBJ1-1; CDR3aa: CSVAYRADTEAFF; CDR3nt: TGCAGCGTTGCATACAGGGCGGACACTGAAGCTTTCTTT
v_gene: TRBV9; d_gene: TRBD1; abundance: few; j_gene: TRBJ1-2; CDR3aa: CASSGQGGSYGYTF; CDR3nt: TGTGCCAGCAGCGGCCAGGGGGGTAGCTATGGCTACACCTTC
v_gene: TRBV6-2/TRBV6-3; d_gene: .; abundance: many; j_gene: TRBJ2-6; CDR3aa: CASSRGGSGANVLTF; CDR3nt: TGTGCCAGCAGTCGAGGAGGTTCTGGGGCCAACGTCCTGACTTTC